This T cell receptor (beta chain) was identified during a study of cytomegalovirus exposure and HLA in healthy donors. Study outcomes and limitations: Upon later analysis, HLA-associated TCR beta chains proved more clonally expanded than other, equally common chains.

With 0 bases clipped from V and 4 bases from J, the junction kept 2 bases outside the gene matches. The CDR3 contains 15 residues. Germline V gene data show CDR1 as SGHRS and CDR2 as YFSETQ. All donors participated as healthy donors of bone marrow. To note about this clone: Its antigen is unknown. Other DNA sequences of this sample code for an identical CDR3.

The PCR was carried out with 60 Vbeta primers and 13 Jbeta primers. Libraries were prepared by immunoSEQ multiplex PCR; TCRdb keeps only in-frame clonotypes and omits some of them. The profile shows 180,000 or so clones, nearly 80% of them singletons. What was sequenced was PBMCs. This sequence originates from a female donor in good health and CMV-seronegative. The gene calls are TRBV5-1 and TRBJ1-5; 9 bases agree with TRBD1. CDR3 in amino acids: CASSLEGQGNQPQHF. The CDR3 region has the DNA TGCGCCAGCAGCTTGGAGGGACAGGGAAATCAGCCCCAGCATTTT.